Below are 28 T cell receptor beta chains sequenced from a single sample in a study of shared clonotypes between healthy human individuals. Method: immunoSEQ multiplex PCR; TCRdb's copy keeps in-frame clones and lacks some. The table lists roughly 500,000 clones, 95% to 97% of them singletons, with 0.05% to 0.07% in the top ten. Sequenced sample: naive CD4+ T cells sorted from blood. Sample subset: CD45RA+ positively selected. These receptors were collected from a woman in her twenties or thirties in good health.

This chain links TRBV19 with TRBJ2-2; 7 bases align to TRBD2. The CDR3 totals 18 residues. After removal of 4 bases from V and 3 bases from J, the junction contained 14 bases not matched to a gene. Looked up from germline, CDR1 is LNHDA and CDR2 is SQIVND (reference sequence). CDR3 protein: CASSTPTLAGDHTGELFF. In DNA, the CDR3 is TGTGCCAGTAGTACCCCGACTCTGGCGGGAGACCACACCGGGGAGCTGTTTTTT.

In its sample, this clone was seen once. V and J are TRBV27 and TRBJ1-2; TRBD1 matches 7 bases. The V segment lost 7 bases and the J segment 5 bases; nucleotides outside the gene matches: 7. CDR3 size: 13 residues. The V gene's germline CDR1 is MNHEY and CDR2 SMNVEV (reference sequence). Written as DNA, the CDR3 is TGTGCCAGCAAGACAGGGACCGAATATGGCTACACCTTC. Its protein is CASKTGTEYGYTF.

The chain recombines TRBV4-1 with TRBJ2-7; D is possibly TRBD2 (5 bases). Looked up from germline, CDR1 is MGHRA and CDR2 is YSYEKL. V gave up 0 bases and J gave up 0 bases, with 12 bases separating them. CDR3 length: 16 residues. The CDR3 loop is CASSQDWPAASYEQYF. CDR3 nucleotide sequence: TGCGCCAGCAGCCAAGATTGGCCAGCGGCCTCCTACGAGCAGTACTTC.

The chain combines TRBV7-9 with TRBJ2-5, with 12 bases that match TRBD1. CDR1 SEHNR and CDR2 FQNEAQ come from the germline V gene (reference sequence). This CDR3 region has 18 residues. With 4 bases clipped from V and 5 bases from J, the junction kept 14 bases outside the gene matches. The CDR3 reads CASSYGTGGDAGRETQYF. CDR3 DNA sequence: TGTGCCAGCAGCTACGGGACAGGGGGCGATGCGGGAAGGGAGACCCAGTACTTC.

This clone was counted once. The rearrangement uses TRBV29-1 and TRBJ1-1; D may be TRBD1 (5 bases). The germline V and J ends were trimmed by 7 bases and 4 bases, with 13 bases remaining between them. Germline CDR1 is SQVTM and CDR2 is ANQGSEA. This CDR3 spans 12 amino acids. CDR3 sequence: CSEGTPATEAFF. The CDR3 DNA reads as TGCAGCGAAGGGACCCCCGCCACTGAAGCTTTCTTT.

The chain is built from TRBV7-9 and TRBJ2-7; D might be TRBD2 (5 bases). The CDR3 is 12 residues long. In germline, CDR1 is SEHNR, CDR2 FQNEAQ (reference sequence). V lost 5 bases and J 3 bases, leaving 8 bases between the germline ends. CDR3 nucleotides: TGTGCCAGCAGCGAAACTAGCTACGAGCAGTACTTC. Translation: CASSETSYEQYF.

J is TRBJ1-2 and V is TRBV18; tentative D call: TRBD1 (6 bases). The V gene lost 3 bases and the J gene lost 3 bases, with 17 bases spanning the gap. Germline CDR1 KGHSH, CDR2 LQKENI. The CDR3 sequence is 16 residues long. CDR3 in DNA: TGTGCCAGCTCACCGAGGTCAGGGGTAGATGACTATGGCTACACCTTC. Protein sequence: CASSPRSGVDDYGYTF.

The rearrangement joins TRBV6-6 to TRBJ2-1; the D is unclear. The germline V gene has CDR1 MNHNY and CDR2 SVGAGI (reference sequence). Trimming removed 5 bases at V and 1 base at J, with 9 bases between. The CDR3 length is 14 residues. The DNA for the CDR3 is TGTGCCAGCAGTGACCTTCGTTCCTACAATGAGCAGTTCTTC. Residues: CASSDLRSYNEQFF.

The chain couples TRBV9 to TRBJ2-1; D remains unclear. CDR1 and CDR2 (germline): SGDLS, YYNGEE. The CDR3 is 13 amino acids. Trimming cost V 0 bases and J 6 bases, with 7 bases left between them. For the CDR3, the DNA is TGTGCCAGCAGCGTAGTAGAGTTCAATGAGCAGTTCTTC. Its protein product is CASSVVEFNEQFF.

Concerning this clone: The same CDR3 is also encoded by other DNA sequences in this sample. The genes are TRBV5-1 and TRBJ2-3; D call uncertain. The CDR3 loop spans 12 amino acids. Trimming stripped 0 bases from V and 6 bases from J, with 5 bases between. The germline V gene has CDR1 SGHRS and CDR2 YFSETQ. The CDR3 here is CASSLEGDTQYF. The CDR3 coding sequence is TGCGCCAGCAGCTTGGAAGGGGATACGCAGTATTTT. Drawing the rest from reference TRBV5-1 and TRBJ2-3, the complete variable domain is KAGVTQTPRYLIKTRGQQVTLSCSPISGHRSVSWYQQTPGQGLQFLFEYFSETQRNKGNFPGRFSGRQFSNSRSEMNVSTLELGDSALYLCASSLEGDTQYFGPGTRLTVL.

The genes are TRBV28 and TRBJ2-3; 10 bases line up with TRBD2. The length of the CDR3 is 17 residues. Losses at the gene ends were 5 bases for V and 4 bases for J; bases not matched to a gene: 12. Germline V gives CDR1 MDHEN, CDR2 SYDVKM. CDR3 region: CASSPSGSGRAPDTQYF. The CDR3 DNA follows: TGTGCCAGCAGTCCCTCGGGGAGCGGGAGGGCCCCAGATACGCAGTATTTT.

The chain joins TRBV28 to TRBJ2-6, with TRBD1 matching over 10 bases. The CDR3 loop spans 18 amino acids. Germline values: CDR1 MDHEN, CDR2 SYDVKM. V gave up 6 bases and J gave up 4 bases; unmatched junction bases: 12. The CDR3 DNA reads as TGTGCCAGCAGCCCTGGGACAGGGGACCTTCTGGGGGCCAACGTCCTGACTTTC. Protein sequence: CASSPGTGDLLGANVLTF.

The chain combines TRBV7-6 with TRBJ2-7, with 10 positions matching TRBD2. In germline, CDR1 is SGHVS, CDR2 FNYEAQ. The V gene end was trimmed by 4 bases and the J gene end by 2 bases; junction bases not matched to a gene: 5. CDR3 length: 15 residues. The CDR3 sequence is CASSSSGSLPYEQYF. The DNA for the CDR3 is TGTGCCAGCAGCTCTAGCGGGAGTTTACCCTACGAGCAGTACTTC. The variable domain in full, with the rest retrieved from reference TRBV7-6 and TRBJ2-7, is GAGVSQSPRYKVTKRGQDVALRCDPISGHVSLYWYRQALGQGPEFLTYFNYEAQQDKSGLPNDRFSAERPEGSISTLTIQRTEQRDSAMYRCASSSSGSLPYEQYFGPGTRLTVT.

The rearrangement links TRBV10-1 to TRBJ2-1; 10 bases fit TRBD2. From germline, CDR1 is WNHNN and CDR2 SYGVQD (reference sequence). Germline trimming cut 7 bases from V and 7 bases from J; bases unmatched to any gene: 7. The CDR3 has 14 residues. The CDR3, as DNA: TGCGCCAGCACCCCTAGCGGGAGACAGAATGAGCAGTTCTTC. Amino acid sequence: CASTPSGRQNEQFF.

J is TRBJ1-1 and V is TRBV28; tentative D call: TRBD1 (6 bases). Germline values: CDR1 MDHEN, CDR2 SYDVKM. This CDR3 has 16 residues. Trimming took 1 base from V and 5 from J, leaving 17 bases between them. The CDR3 sequence is CASSLFQGLVLTEAFF. In DNA, the CDR3 is TGTGCCAGCAGTTTATTCCAGGGGCTGGTGTTGACTGAAGCTTTCTTT.

V is TRBV2 and J is TRBJ2-1; TRBD2 agrees at 8 bases. With 4 bases clipped from V and 4 bases from J, the junction kept 6 bases outside the gene matches. Germline CDR1 is SNHLY and CDR2 is FYNNEI. The length of the CDR3 is 15 residues. The CDR3 reads CASSAQRGSYNEQFF. CDR3 coding DNA: TGTGCCAGCAGTGCCCAGCGGGGGAGTTACAATGAGCAGTTCTTC.

This clone has only one observation. V usage is TRBV5-4 and J usage is TRBJ2-1, with 8 bases lining up with TRBD2. Germline lookup yields CDR1 SGHNT and CDR2 YYREEE (reference sequence). CDR3 length: 15 amino acids. V shed 4 bases, J shed 8 bases, and the junction held 11 bases outside the gene matches. The CDR3 region is CASSLGLGSGYEQFF. DNA of the CDR3: TGTGCCAGCAGCCTGGGACTAGGGTCGGGGTATGAGCAGTTCTTC.

This clone was recorded only once. The genes are TRBV2 and TRBJ2-7; D is perhaps TRBD2 (6 bases). Germline-derived CDR1 and CDR2 are SNHLY and FYNNEI. The CDR3 runs 15 residues. Trimming took off 5 bases at V and 0 bases at J, with 14 bases between the two ends. As DNA, the CDR3 is TGTGCCAGCAGTCAAAACGGAGGGAGCTCCTACGAGCAGTACTTC. Amino acid sequence: CASSQNGGSSYEQYF.

About this clone itself: This same CDR3 is encoded by further DNA sequences in the sample. This chain uses TRBV19 with TRBJ2-1; TRBD2 agrees at 8 bases. With 0 bases clipped from V and 4 bases from J, the junction kept 5 bases outside the gene matches. CDR1 LNHDA and CDR2 SQIVND come from the germline V gene (reference sequence). The CDR3 has 16 residues. CDR3 sequence (DNA): TGTGCCAGTAGTATAGAAGCGGGAGACCTTTACAATGAGCAGTTCTTC. It encodes CASSIEAGDLYNEQFF.

The chain recombines TRBV2 with TRBJ2-3; TRBD2 agrees at 10 bases. Trimming at V came to 6 bases and at J to 1 base, leaving 4 bases not matched to a gene. The CDR3 length is 15 residues. The germline V gene encodes CDR1 SNHLY and CDR2 FYNNEI. CDR3 residues: CASRLGTSGTDTQYF. CDR3 DNA sequence: TGTGCCAGCAGGTTAGGGACTAGCGGCACAGATACGCAGTATTTT.

The gene calls are TRBV27 and TRBJ1-5; tentatively, D is TRBD1 (5 bases). V was pared by 4 bases and J by 0 bases, with 10 bases between. Looked up from germline, CDR1 is MNHEY and CDR2 is SMNVEV (reference sequence). The CDR3 is 15 residues long. CDR3 DNA: TGTGCCAGCAGTTCCCAGGGTTTTAGCAATCAGCCCCAGCATTTT. It specifies CASSSQGFSNQPQHF.

V gene TRBV25-1 combines with J gene TRBJ2-1, with 13 nucleotides matching TRBD2. This CDR3 is built from 18 residues. The germline CDR1 and CDR2 sequences are MGHDK and SYGVNS. V was clipped by 0 bases and J by 8 bases; unmatched bases: 10. The CDR3 sequence: CASSEYRGLAGVTHEQFF. CDR3 in DNA: TGTGCCAGCAGTGAATATAGAGGACTAGCGGGAGTTACACATGAGCAGTTCTTC.

The rearrangement links TRBV29-1 to TRBJ1-1, with TRBD1 matching over 7 bases. The CDR3 runs to 13 residues. Trimming removed 3 bases from V and 1 base from J; junction bases left unmatched: 2. The germline gives CDR1 SQVTM, CDR2 ANQGSEA. This chain's CDR3 is CSVEGQTNTEAFF. DNA for the CDR3: TGCAGCGTTGAGGGACAGACGAACACTGAAGCTTTCTTT.

The J gene is TRBJ2-7, the V gene TRBV10-3, with D possibly called TRBD1 or TRBD2 (6 bases each). V lost 6 bases and J 5 bases, leaving 14 bases between the germline ends. The CDR3 loop spans 13 amino acids. Germline V lookup: CDR1 ENHRY, CDR2 SYGVKD. Here the CDR3 reads CAIRYREEDEQYF. The CDR3 DNA sequence: TGTGCCATCAGATACAGGGAGGAGGACGAGCAGTACTTC.

This rearrangement joins TRBV29-1 to TRBJ2-1; 8 positions match TRBD2. The CDR3 contains 14 residues. The junction had 9 bases not matched to a gene; V was cut back by 7 bases and J by 4 bases. Germline CDR1 reads SQVTM; CDR2 reads ANQGSEA. CDR3: CSAGTSGPYNEQFF. CDR3 bases: TGCAGCGCTGGAACTAGCGGTCCTTACAATGAGCAGTTCTTC.

V is TRBV28 and J is TRBJ2-2; TRBD2 agrees at 12 bases. This CDR3 is 16 amino acids long. With 5 bases clipped from V and 6 bases from J, the junction kept 7 bases outside the gene matches. Germline values: CDR1 MDHEN, CDR2 SYDVKM. The CDR3 DNA sequence: TGTGCCAGCAGTACCGGACTAGCGGGACGGGCCGGGGAGCTGTTTTTT. Its protein is CASSTGLAGRAGELFF.

The V and J genes are TRBV5-1 and TRBJ2-1, with D perhaps given as TRBD1 or TRBD2 (6 bases each). The germline CDR1 and CDR2 sequences are SGHRS and YFSETQ. This CDR3 is built from 14 residues. The V and J ends lost 0 bases and 10 bases respectively, with 14 bases between them. The CDR3 DNA follows: TGCGCCAGCAGCTTGGCCGACGGGGGCGGAGAGCAGTTCTTC. Translated: CASSLADGGGEQFF. The variable domain in full, completed from reference TRBV5-1 and TRBJ2-1, reads KAGVTQTPRYLIKTRGQQVTLSCSPISGHRSVSWYQQTPGQGLQFLFEYFSETQRNKGNFPGRFSGRQFSNSRSEMNVSTLELGDSALYLCASSLADGGGEQFFGPGTRLTVL.

This clone was found once. The chain uses TRBV6-1 and TRBJ1-5, with D perhaps matching TRBD1 (5 bases). The ends were cut back, 1 base at V and 1 base at J, with 14 bases in the middle. The CDR3 consists of 17 residues. Looked up from germline, CDR1 is MNHNS and CDR2 is SASEGT. The CDR3 spells CASSEVVWGFSNQPQHF. The CDR3 DNA reads TGTGCCAGCAGTGAAGTTGTGTGGGGGTTCAGCAATCAGCCCCAGCATTTT.